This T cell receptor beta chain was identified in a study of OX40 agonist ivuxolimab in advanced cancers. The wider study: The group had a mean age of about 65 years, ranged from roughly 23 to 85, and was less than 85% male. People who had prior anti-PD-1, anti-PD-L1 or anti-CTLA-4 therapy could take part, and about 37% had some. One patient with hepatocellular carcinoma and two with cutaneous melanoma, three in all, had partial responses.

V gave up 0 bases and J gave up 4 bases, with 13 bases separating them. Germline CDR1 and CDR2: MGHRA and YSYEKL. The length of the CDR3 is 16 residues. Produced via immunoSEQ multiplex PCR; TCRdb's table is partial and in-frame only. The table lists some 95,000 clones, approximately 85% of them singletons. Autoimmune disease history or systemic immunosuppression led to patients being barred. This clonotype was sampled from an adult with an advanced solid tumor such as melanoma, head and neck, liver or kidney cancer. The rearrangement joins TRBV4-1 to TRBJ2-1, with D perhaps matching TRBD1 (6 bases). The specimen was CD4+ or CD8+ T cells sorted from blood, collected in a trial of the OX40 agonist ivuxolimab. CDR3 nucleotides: TGCGCCAGCAGCCAAGATCGACAGGTAATATACAATGAGCAGTTCTTC. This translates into CASSQDRQVIYNEQFF.